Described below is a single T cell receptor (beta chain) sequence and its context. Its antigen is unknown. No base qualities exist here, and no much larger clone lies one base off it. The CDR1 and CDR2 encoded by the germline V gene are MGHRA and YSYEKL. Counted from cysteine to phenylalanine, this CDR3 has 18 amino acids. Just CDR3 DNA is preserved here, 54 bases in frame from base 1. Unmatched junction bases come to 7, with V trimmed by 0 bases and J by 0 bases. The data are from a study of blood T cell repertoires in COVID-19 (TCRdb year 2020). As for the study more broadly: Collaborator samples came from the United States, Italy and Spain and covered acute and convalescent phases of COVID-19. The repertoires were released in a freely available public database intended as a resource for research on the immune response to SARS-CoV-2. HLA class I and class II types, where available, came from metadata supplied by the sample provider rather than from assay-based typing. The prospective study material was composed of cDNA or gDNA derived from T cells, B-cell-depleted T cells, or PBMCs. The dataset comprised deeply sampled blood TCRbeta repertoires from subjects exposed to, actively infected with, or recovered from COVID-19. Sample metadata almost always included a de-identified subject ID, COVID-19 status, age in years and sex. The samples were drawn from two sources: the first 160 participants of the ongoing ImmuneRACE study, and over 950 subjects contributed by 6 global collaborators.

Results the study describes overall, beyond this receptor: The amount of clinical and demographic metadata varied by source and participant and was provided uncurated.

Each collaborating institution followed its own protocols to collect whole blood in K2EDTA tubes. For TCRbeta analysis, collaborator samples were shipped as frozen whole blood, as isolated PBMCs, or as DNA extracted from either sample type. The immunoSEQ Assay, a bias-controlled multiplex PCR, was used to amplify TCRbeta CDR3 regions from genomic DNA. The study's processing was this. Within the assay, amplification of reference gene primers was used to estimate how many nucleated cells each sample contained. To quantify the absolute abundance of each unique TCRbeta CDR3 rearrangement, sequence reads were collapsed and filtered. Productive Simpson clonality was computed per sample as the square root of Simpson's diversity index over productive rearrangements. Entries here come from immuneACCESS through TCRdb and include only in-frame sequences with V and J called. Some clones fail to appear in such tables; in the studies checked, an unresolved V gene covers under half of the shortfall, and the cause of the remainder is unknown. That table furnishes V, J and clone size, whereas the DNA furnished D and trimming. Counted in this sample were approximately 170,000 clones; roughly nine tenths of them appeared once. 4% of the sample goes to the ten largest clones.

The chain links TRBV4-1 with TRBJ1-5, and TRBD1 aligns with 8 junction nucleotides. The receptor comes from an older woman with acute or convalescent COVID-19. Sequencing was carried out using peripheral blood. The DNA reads TGCGCCAGCAGCCAAGATCAATGGACAGGGAATAGCAATCAGCCCCAGCATTTT. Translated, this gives CASSQDQWTGNSNQPQHF.